Sequencing of this T cell receptor (beta chain) was carried out in a study of Ad26.COV2.S vaccination and SARS-CoV-2 variants (dated by TCRdb to the early 2020s). For the wider study: Vaccine-arm donors were drawn from COV1001, a multicentre, randomized, double-blind, placebo-controlled phase I-IIa trial of Ad26.COV2.S in healthy adults. Dosing of Ad26.COV2.S was intramuscular, at either 5x10^10 or 1x10^11 viral particles, delivered as one shot or as two shots spaced 56 days apart. Sequencing of the TCRbeta repertoire served to evaluate the specificity and breadth of SARS-CoV-2-reactive T cell receptors following Ad26.COV2.S vaccination. A total of roughly 30 samples were included in the TCR-sequenced set, comprising around 19 Ad26.COV2.S vaccine recipients, 5 placebo recipients and 8 SARS-CoV-2 convalescent individuals. Trial participants were randomized into five groups of five: low-dose or high-dose Ad26.COV2.S given once or twice, or placebo on both occasions. Blinding of investigators to trial group allocation was maintained during experiments and outcome assessment.

General findings and caveats noted by the study authors: The study was not powered to compare responses between vaccine doses or regimens. Vaccine and placebo recipients had comparable non-spike TCR breadth, which fits with the vaccine containing only spike. After vaccination, spike-specific CD8+ and CD4+ T cell responses were reported to show substantial breadth. It was noted by the authors that total T cell responses may have been underestimated by the TCR breadth and depth analyses. Ad26.COV2.S recipients had higher spike-specific TCR breadth than placebo recipients (P = 0.0014).

The immunoSEQ Assay was used to sequence TCRbeta CDR3 regions. After extraction, genomic DNA underwent amplification by bias-controlled multiplex PCR, followed by high-throughput sequencing. For the original study's pipeline: To quantify the absolute abundance of every unique TCRbeta CDR3 region, sequences were collapsed and filtered. T cell fraction was estimated by normalizing TCRbeta template counts to usable DNA, which was measured by amplifying reference genes present in all nucleated cells. Repertoire TCRs were annotated as SARS-CoV-2-specific by exact matching of V gene, CDR3 amino acid sequence and J gene to a known reactive TCR set. The reference SARS-CoV-2 TCR set was derived from MIRA and filtered for enrichment in COVID-19-positive ImmuneCODE repertoires, a step that removed public or cross-reactive TCRs. Using the MIRA antigens, annotated TCRs were further analysed by specific ORF or by position within an ORF. Breadth was defined as the number of annotated unique rearrangements divided by the total number of unique productive rearrangements, and depth was defined as the summed frequency of the annotated unique rearrangements. TCR breadth was compared between groups using two-sided Wilcoxon rank-sum tests. This immuneACCESS table, as held by TCRdb, lists in-frame sequences with V and J called but not all clones. Of the missing ones, under half trace to an unresolved V gene in checked studies; the others have no known cause. For V, J and clone size, that table is used; D and trimming come from the DNA. The sample table records under 250,000 clones; roughly 87% of these occur just once. Of the sample, less than 3.5% is held by the ten largest clones.

The CDR3 runs 15 residues from the cysteine to the phenylalanine. The entry retains the CDR3 DNA only, 45 bases that are in frame from base 1. CDR1 and CDR2 (MDHEN, SYDVKM) derive from the germline V gene. At the junction V is shortened by 3 bases and J by 0 bases, with 6 bases in between. Points on this clone: Its antigen has not been determined. No qualities accompany the bases; no much larger clone lies one base away.

The treatment or condition label on this specimen signifies: around 19 received Ad26.COV2.S at low or high dose, single or two shots; about 5 received placebo; per-sample allocation not given. For vaccine and placebo recipients, repertoires were sequenced using samples collected on day 63 after the first injection. Cohort 1b enrolled about two dozen adults aged 18-55 years at a single site in Boston, USA, between 29 July and 7 August 2020. Ad26.COV2.S consisted of a replication-incompetent adenovirus type 26 vector by which a prefusion-stabilized SARS-CoV-2 spike protein from the original Wuhan strain was expressed.

The TCR originated in a person between 18 and 65 years old who received the Ad26.COV2.S COVID-19 vaccine or a placebo. Sample: peripheral blood, taken in a trial of Ad26.COV2.S vaccine versus placebo. The rearrangement joined TRBV28 to TRBJ2-6; the D gene lacks a confident call. The CDR3 is CASSFVRSGANVLTF. In nucleotide form, the sequence is TGTGCCAGCAGTTTCGTGCGCTCTGGGGCCAACGTCCTGACTTTC.